Sequencing of this TCR beta chain was carried out in a study of cytomegalovirus exposure and HLA in healthy donors. Study-level findings and limits: A later analysis reportedly found fewer N-insertions in an Asian-associated ancestry cluster than the approximately 670-donor mean.

PCR involved 60 Vbeta and 13 Jbeta primers. Generated by immunoSEQ multiplex PCR, the TCRdb table keeps only in-frame clones and is missing some. The table lists some 86,000 clones, about 66% of them singletons, with roughly 2% in the top ten. Comment on this clone: Its antigen is not identified.

The sample consisted of PBMCs. This TCR was recovered from a man aged 25 to 45 in good health and CMV-seronegative.

The CDR3 loop reads CASSWGQLNTEAFF. In DNA, the CDR3 is TGTGCCAGCAGCTGGGGACAGTTGAACACTGAAGCTTTCTTT. The genes are TRBV5-6 and TRBJ1-1; 7 nucleotides agree with TRBD1. The CDR3 has 14 residues. CDR1 and CDR2 from the germline V gene are SGHDT and YYEEEE. After removal of 3 bases from V and 0 bases from J, the junction contained 2 bases not matched to a gene.